The 26 T cell receptor beta chains listed next were all sequenced from one sample in a study of T cell responses to AZD1222 COVID-19 vaccine. Sequenced by immunoSEQ multiplex PCR; TCRdb stores in-frame clones only, minus some. The sample has some 93,000 clones, over 75% seen once; the top ten hold about 12%. The material was peripheral blood, obtained 28 days after the second AZD1222 dose. All receptors derive from an adult who received the AZD1222 COVID-19 vaccine.

The chain is built from TRBV15 and TRBJ1-4; 7 bases align to TRBD1. Per germline, CDR1 LNHNV and CDR2 YYDKDF (reference sequence). The V and J ends lost 8 bases and 3 bases, in that order; junction bases with no gene match: 6. The CDR3 has 14 amino acids. The chain's CDR3 is CATGRQGSNEKLFF. The DNA for the CDR3 is TGTGCCACCGGCCGACAGGGATCTAATGAAAAACTGTTTTTT.

A few counts support this clone. V gene TRBV29-1 combines with J gene TRBJ2-5, with 7 bases that match TRBD2. Trimming removed 2 bases from V and 4 bases from J; junction bases left unmatched: 1. The length of the CDR3 is 12 residues. Per germline, CDR1 SQVTM and CDR2 ANQGSEA. The DNA for the CDR3 is TGCAGCGTTGAACCGGGGGGAGAGACCCAGTACTTC. This encodes CSVEPGGETQYF.

This clone was counted a single time. This sequence joins TRBV19 and TRBJ1-6, with D perhaps matching TRBD1 (6 bases). The ends were cut back, 2 bases at V and 10 bases at J, with 18 bases in the middle. The germline V gene encodes CDR1 LNHDA and CDR2 SQIVND (reference sequence). This CDR3 region has 16 residues. The CDR3 DNA reads TGTGCCAGTAGTATACCCTCGCGGACAGTGGGGTCACCCCTCCACTTT. Translating it yields CASSIPSRTVGSPLHF.

The chain employs TRBV20-1 and TRBJ1-6; TRBD1 might be the D (5 bases). The germline gives CDR1 DFQATT, CDR2 SNEGSKA (reference sequence). V was pared by 3 bases and J by 7 bases, with 13 bases between. The CDR3 has 14 amino acids. DNA of the CDR3: TGCAGTGCTAGTTCTGGCGGGGGGAATTCACCCCTCCACTTT. Translation: CSASSGGGNSPLHF.

The chain couples TRBV11-3 to TRBJ2-2, with TRBD1 identical over 10 bases. The junction had 12 bases not matched to a gene; V was cut back by 3 bases and J by 5 bases. CDR1 is SGHNT and CDR2 is YENEEA in the germline V gene. The CDR3 loop spans 18 amino acids. The CDR3 DNA reads TGTGCCAGCAGCTTTCTACGATCGGGACAGGGGAGGACCGGGGAGCTGTTTTTT. It codes for CASSFLRSGQGRTGELFF.

The chain employs TRBV7-8 and TRBJ1-1, with D maybe TRBD1 (5 bases). V was trimmed by 5 bases and J by 1 base, leaving 11 bases between them. Germline CDR1 and CDR2: SGHVS and FQNEAQ. The CDR3 sequence is 14 residues long. Written as DNA, the CDR3 is TGTGCCAGCAGCCCAGGGACGGAGAACACTGAAGCTTTCTTT. This encodes CASSPGTENTEAFF.

The gene calls are TRBV5-1 and TRBJ2-3; TRBD2 matches 11 bases. The CDR3 is made up of 17 amino acids. Germline loops: CDR1 SGHRS, CDR2 YFSETQ. The J segment lost 6 bases and the V segment lost 5 bases, leaving 14 bases of the junction unmatched. CDR3 coding DNA: TGCGCCAGCAGTTCTCTCGTCCTAGCGGGAGGAGCGGATACGCAGTATTTT. Amino acid sequence: CASSSLVLAGGADTQYF.

CDR3 coding DNA: TGTGCCAGCAGTTTATGGGTGGGGGAGGGCAATCAGCCCCAGCATTTT. This sequence encodes CASSLWVGEGNQPQHF. The rearrangement links TRBV28 to TRBJ1-5, with TRBD1 as a possible D gene (5 bases). CDR3 length equals 16 residues. V lost 0 bases to trimming and J lost 2 bases, with 11 bases between them. Germline V gene sequence: CDR1 MDHEN, CDR2 SYDVKM.

V and J are TRBV9 and TRBJ2-3, with TRBD2 matching 15 bases. The CDR3 totals 16 residues. CDR1 is SGDLS, CDR2 YYNGEE, per germline. V lost 4 bases, J lost 6 bases, and 6 bases stayed unmatched. The CDR3 region has the DNA TGTGCCAGCAGCCCCTGGACTAGCGGGGGGGCCGATACGCAGTATTTT. Amino acids: CASSPWTSGGADTQYF.

This clone was counted a single time. V usage is TRBV3-1 (or the pseudogene TRBV3-2) and J usage is TRBJ2-7; D may be TRBD1 or TRBD2 (5 bases each). Germline CDR1 LGHDT, CDR2 YNNKEL (reference sequence). This CDR3 has 15 residues. Trimming took 2 bases from V and 3 from J, leaving 14 bases between them. CDR3 DNA sequence: TGTGCCAGCAGCCAACCGAGCTGGGGGTACTACGAGCAGTACTTC. Encoded protein: CASSQPSWGYYEQYF.

The chain joins TRBV7-9 to TRBJ1-1, with a possible D match to TRBD1 (5 bases). The germline V gene encodes CDR1 SEHNR and CDR2 FQNEAQ (reference sequence). This CDR3 is 14 amino acids long. V was trimmed by 6 bases and J by 1 base, leaving 12 bases between them. CDR3 region: CASSQKGTNTEAFF. CDR3 nucleotide sequence: TGTGCCAGCAGTCAGAAGGGGACGAACACTGAAGCTTTCTTT.

CDR3 nucleotides: TGTGCCAGCAGTGAGGCTAGCGGGAGCAATCAGCCCCAGCATTTT. The encoded protein is CASSEASGSNQPQHF. J is TRBJ1-5 and V is TRBV6-1; D uncertain. Trimming took off 3 bases at V and 1 base at J, with 10 bases between the two ends. CDR1 is MNHNS, CDR2 SASEGT, per germline. The CDR3 is made up of 15 amino acids.

J is TRBJ2-3 and V is TRBV30; D is unclear. The CDR3 length is 13 residues. CDR1 and CDR2 (germline): GTSNPN, SVGIG (reference sequence). Trimming removed 3 bases at V and 2 bases at J, with 9 bases between. In nucleotides, the CDR3 is TGTGCCTGGAGCGCGACCCACACAGATACGCAGTATTTT. It translates to CAWSATHTDTQYF.

V is TRBV5-1 and J is TRBJ1-1; D is ambiguous. V lost 1 base, J lost 2 bases, and 18 bases lay in between. The CDR3 runs to 17 residues. From germline, CDR1 is SGHRS and CDR2 YFSETQ. This chain's CDR3 is CASSLLGTGSLNTEAFF. The CDR3 nucleotides are TGCGCCAGCAGCTTGCTAGGTACGGGATCCCTAAACACTGAAGCTTTCTTT.

This CDR3 is CASSLVRVPGTGELFF. As DNA, the CDR3 is TGTGCCAGCAGCCTTGTGAGGGTACCGGGCACCGGGGAGCTGTTTTTT. The chain employs TRBV3-1 (or the pseudogene TRBV3-2) and TRBJ2-2, with D perhaps TRBD2 (5 bases). CDR3 length: 16 amino acids. V was cut by 4 bases and J by 4 bases, with 16 bases left in between. Germline-derived CDR1 and CDR2 are LGHDT and YNNKEL (reference sequence).

The V call is TRBV5-4, the J call TRBJ1-6, with TRBD1 identical over 7 bases. The CDR3 runs 16 residues. The V gene's germline CDR1 is SGHNT and CDR2 YYREEE (reference sequence). V shed 0 bases, J shed 0 bases, and the junction held 0 bases outside the gene matches. CDR3 nucleotide sequence: TGTGCCAGCAGCTTGGGGGACAGCTCCTATAATTCACCCCTCCACTTT. This translates into CASSLGDSSYNSPLHF.

The rearrangement links TRBV9 to TRBJ2-1; 10 nucleotides agree with TRBD2. V shed 0 bases and J 14 bases; nucleotides not matched to a gene: 5. CDR3 length: 13 residues. Germline assignment: CDR1 SGDLS and CDR2 YYNGEE. CDR3 nucleotide sequence: TGTGCCAGCAGCGTAGTTAGCGGGGGGTTTAAGTTCTTC. This translates into CASSVVSGGFKFF.

This chain joins TRBV21-1 and TRBJ2-5; TRBD1 is the table's D call and was not checked against the DNA. TRBV21-1 is termed a pseudogene. The CDR3 is made up of 14 amino acids. The CDR3 sequence: CASSKWGLQETQYF. The DNA of the CDR3 is TGTGCCAGCAGCAAATGGGGGCTCCAAGAGACCCAGTACTTC.

The gene calls are TRBV9 and TRBJ1-2, with D maybe TRBD1 (5 bases). The germline V gene has CDR1 SGDLS and CDR2 YYNGEE. CDR3 length: 14 amino acids. Trimming took off 3 bases at V and 8 bases at J, with 17 bases between the two ends. The CDR3 sequence is CASSAQGGSQGYTF. In DNA form, the CDR3 reads TGTGCCAGCAGCGCCCAGGGAGGGTCTCAGGGCTACACCTTC.

In DNA, the CDR3 is TGTGCCAGCAGAAGTACAGTAAGCAATCAGCCCCAGCATTTT. Translating gives CASRSTVSNQPQHF. V gene TRBV6-1 combines with J gene TRBJ1-5, with D hard to call. V was clipped by 6 bases and J by 1 base, with 10 bases between them. This CDR3 has 14 amino acids. CDR1 is MNHNS and CDR2 is SASEGT in the germline V gene.

The genes are TRBV9 and TRBJ1-6; D possibly corresponds to TRBD1 (5 bases). CDR3 size: 17 residues. Trimming removed 0 bases from V and 7 bases from J, with 17 bases in between. Germline V gene lookup returns CDR1 SGDLS and CDR2 YYNGEE. The CDR3 region has the DNA TGTGCCAGCAGCGTAGATTTCCGGGGGACGAAGAATTCACCCCTCCACTTT. Its protein is CASSVDFRGTKNSPLHF.

V gene TRBV7-9 combines with J gene TRBJ2-7; the D gene is possibly TRBD1 (5 bases). Trimming shortened V by 4 bases and J by 3 bases, and 7 bases separated the two germline ends. Germline CDR1 is SEHNR and CDR2 is FQNEAQ (reference sequence). This CDR3 has 12 amino acids. CDR3 loop: CASSSQGYEQYF. The CDR3 bases are TGTGCCAGCAGCTCCCAGGGCTACGAGCAGTACTTC.

The chain joins TRBV19 to TRBJ2-7; 7 bases agree with TRBD1. The length of the CDR3 is 14 residues. Germline loops: CDR1 LNHDA, CDR2 SQIVND (reference sequence). Trimming cost V 4 bases and J 3 bases; bases outside gene matches: 6. CDR3 in amino acids: CASSRGQSFYEQYF. The DNA for the CDR3 is TGTGCCAGTAGTAGGGGACAGTCGTTCTACGAGCAGTACTTC. Full variable domain (missing parts from reference TRBV19 and TRBJ2-7): DGGITQSPKYLFRKEGQNVTLSCEQNLNHDAMYWYRQDPGQGLRLIYYSQIVNDFQKGDIAEGYSVSREKKESFPLTVTSAQKNPTAFYLCASSRGQSFYEQYFGPGTRLTVT.

The V call is TRBV5-1, the J call TRBJ2-2, with D perhaps TRBD1 (5 bases). The CDR3 loop spans 16 amino acids. The V and J ends lost 0 bases and 3 bases respectively, with 12 bases between them. Germline CDR1 is SGHRS and CDR2 is YFSETQ. CDR3 sequence reads: CASSLAETAYTGELFF. CDR3 sequence (DNA): TGCGCCAGCAGCTTGGCCGAGACAGCTTACACCGGGGAGCTGTTTTTT.

The V gene is TRBV30, the J gene TRBJ2-2, with D unclear. The V end was cut by 0 bases, the J end by 6 bases, with 8 bases between. This CDR3 has 13 amino acids. Per germline, CDR1 GTSNPN and CDR2 SVGIG (reference sequence). The CDR3 DNA sequence: TGTGCCTGGAGTGTAATAGCAGCCGGGGAGCTGTTTTTT. This codes for CAWSVIAAGELFF.

CDR3 nucleotides: TGTGCCAGCAGCCTCGCGCGGGACAGGGAAGCTTTCTTT. Translated, it gives CASSLARDREAFF. The chain uses TRBV7-2 and TRBJ1-1; 8 nucleotides align to TRBD1. Unmatched junction bases numbered 7, after V lost 5 bases and J lost 8 bases. The V gene's germline CDR1 is SGHTA and CDR2 FQGNSA. The CDR3 sequence is 13 residues long.